This T cell receptor (beta chain) was profiled in a study of IL-17A CD8 T cells in psoriatic arthritis synovium. Study-wide context: The study was designed to define the phenotype, molecular profile and function of synovial IL-17A+CD8+ T cells in the pathogenesis of psoriatic arthritis.

After DNA extraction (Qiagen), TCRbeta V-D-J rearrangements were amplified in a bias-controlled manner and then sequenced at high throughput (immunoSEQ; Adaptive Biotech). Regarding the original processing steps: The immunoSEQ Analyzer platform was used to analyze productive sequences at the sequence level. Clonality was calculated as 1 minus Pielou's evenness, with values ranging from 0 (highly polyclonal) to 1 (monoclonal). Repertoire overlap between subsets was quantified with the Morisita index, from 0 (no similarity) to 1 (complete similarity). In TCRdb, the immuneACCESS table is reduced to in-frame sequences with V and J assigned. These tables do not hold every clone; where another copy was compared, an unresolved V gene accounts for under half, and the others remain unexplained. From that table come the V and J calls and clone size; the DNA was used to work out D and trimming. This sample is represented by some 1,300 clones; approximately 70% of them were singletons. The ten largest clones represent around 13% of the sample.

Worth noting for this clone: No cognate antigen has been identified for it. No base quality values were provided; no much bigger clone lies one nucleotide off.

Magnetically isolated CD3+ T cells were stimulated approximately 1.6 hours with PMA and ionomycin, then labeled by IL-17A and IFNgamma cytokine secretion assays. Synovial fluid effusions were aspirated from actively inflamed joints of psoriatic arthritis patients. For each patient, synovial fluid served as the source from which three memory CD8+ T cell populations were isolated by sorting: Tc1 cells (IL-17A-IFNgamma+), Tc17 cells (IL-17A+) and the bulk memory fraction, allowing their TCR repertoires to be compared. The psoriatic arthritis patients fulfilled the Classification of Psoriatic Arthritis Study Group (CASPAR) criteria. Cytokine-secreting cells were counterstained with a viability dye and with anti-CD3, CD8, CD14 and CD4 antibodies and were sorted on a BD FACSAria. TCRbeta sequencing was performed on sorted synovial fluid CD8+ T cell subsets from a few patients with psoriatic arthritis. Synovial fluid mononuclear cells were isolated using Lymphoprep and were cryopreserved in liquid nitrogen prior to use. The medium used for cryopreservation was made up of about 47% fetal calf serum and around 10% dimethyl sulfoxide.

Spanning cysteine to phenylalanine, the CDR3 consists of 16 amino acids. Of all the DNA, just the CDR3 is kept, 48 bases in frame from base 1. Compared with germline, V lacks 3 bases and J lacks 0 bases; bases without a gene match: 3. Looking up the germline V gene (reference sequence) yields CDR1 SGHNT and CDR2 YYREEE. Findings and caveats that apply to the study as a whole: Cells were obtained from synovial fluid rather than synovial tissue, because no psoriatic arthritis synovial tissue samples were available. Morisita overlap indices above 0.8 were seen in a couple of patients because many Tc17 clones were shared with the synovial Tc1 population. TCRbeta sequencing showed synovial Tc17 cells were polyclonal in psoriatic arthritis (median clonality about 0.081). Although some individual clones took up over 5% of the repertoire, most synovial CD8+ subsets stayed polyclonal. Only three patients were included in the TCR sequencing, a limited sample size that the authors acknowledged.

Sequenced: IL-17A+ (IFN-gamma+/-) memory CD8+ T cells from synovial fluid. The cell subset or site label for this specimen denotes: IL-17A+IFNgamma+/- memory CD8+ (Tc17) cells. The chain uses TRBV5-4 and TRBJ2-3, with 11 central nucleotides matching TRBD2. The TCR sequence derives from a human donor with psoriatic arthritis. The encoded CDR3 is CASSSSSGGSTDTQYF. The base sequence is TGTGCCAGCAGCTCGTCTAGCGGGGGGAGCACAGATACGCAGTATTTT.